This paragraph reports one T cell receptor beta chain. Its antigen is not identified. Researchers processed graft tissue to release intraepithelial and lamina propria lymphocytes. This entry is derived from a study of graft-versus-host responses after intestinal transplantation. On the study more broadly: Those transplanted obtained multivisceral, liver-intestinal, or isolated intestinal grafts. Among the recipients, all got anti-thymocyte globulin induction and then tacrolimus and steroids for about 3 years.

Study findings and constraints: Ileal or blood samples showed some GvH clones first, and such clones were also found in recipient marrow.

From germline, CDR1 is MNHNS and CDR2 SASEGT. V dropped 1 base and J dropped 5 bases, with 17 bases sitting between them. The CDR3 extends over 16 amino acids. Method: immunoSEQ multiplex PCR; TCRdb's copy keeps in-frame clones and lacks some. In the table there are some 13,000 clones, 70% to 75% of which are singletons. The sample here was ileum tissue, taken 16 days after intestinal transplant. The rearrangement uses TRBV6-1 and TRBJ1-2; D is perhaps TRBD1 (5 bases). This TCR derives from a human patient who received an intestinal transplant, so some T cells may come from the graft donor. CDR3 in DNA: TGTGCCAGCAGTGAAGATAGCTGCAGGGCTAGGTATGGCTACACCTTC. Translation gives CASSEDSCRARYGYTF.